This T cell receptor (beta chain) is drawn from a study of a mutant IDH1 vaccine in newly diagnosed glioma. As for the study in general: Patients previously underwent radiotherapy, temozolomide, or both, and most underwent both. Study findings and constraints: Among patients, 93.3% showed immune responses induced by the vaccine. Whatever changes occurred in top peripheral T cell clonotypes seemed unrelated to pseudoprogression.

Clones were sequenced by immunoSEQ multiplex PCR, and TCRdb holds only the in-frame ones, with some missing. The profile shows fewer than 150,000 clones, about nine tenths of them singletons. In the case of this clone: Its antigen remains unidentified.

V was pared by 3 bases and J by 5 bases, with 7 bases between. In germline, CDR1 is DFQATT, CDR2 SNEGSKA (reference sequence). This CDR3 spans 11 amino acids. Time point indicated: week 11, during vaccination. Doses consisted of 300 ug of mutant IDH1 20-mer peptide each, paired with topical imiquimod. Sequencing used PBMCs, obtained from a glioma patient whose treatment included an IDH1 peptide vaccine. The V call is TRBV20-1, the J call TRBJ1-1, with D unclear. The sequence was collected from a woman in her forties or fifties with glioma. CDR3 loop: CSASDWTEAFF. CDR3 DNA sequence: TGCAGTGCTAGCGATTGGACTGAAGCTTTCTTT.